This T cell receptor beta chain was captured by sequencing in a study of blood T cell repertoires in COVID-19. Study in general: The United States, Italy and Spain supplied acute and convalescent COVID-19 samples.

Original methodology: It was from reference gene primer amplification that nucleated cell counts were estimated. Clones were read by immunoSEQ multiplex PCR, and TCRdb kept only the in-frame ones, dropping some. Clone size and V and J calls were adopted from that table, with D and trimming inferred from the DNA. Among fewer than 200,000 clones, about 85% were seen once, and the ten largest hold approximately 1.2%. V was trimmed by 5 bases and J by 6 bases, leaving 17 bases between them. The CDR3 spans 15 residues. Per the germline V gene, CDR1 is SGHNT and CDR2 is YENEEA. Sequenced sample: peripheral blood. The TCR comes from a man aged 60 to 69 who had recovered from COVID-19. The rearrangement joins TRBV11-3 to TRBJ2-1; unclear D gene. CDR3 bases: TGTGCCAGCAGCGCCTCTGATGAGCGTCGCAATGAGCAGTTCTTC. The encoded protein is CASSASDERRNEQFF.